This TCR beta chain emerged from a study of T cells after yellow fever vaccination. In the study overall: Fractions low in cell number were prepared with SMART-Seq v4 Ultra Low Input.

Study-level findings and limits: Abundant clonotypes from the bulk population could contaminate FACS-sorted repertoires. Reappearance after the booster was observed for most primary-vaccination clones (about 97% CD4, over 75% CD8).

This clonotype was counted between two and nine times. Via MiXCR, TCRdb re-called the 5' RACE reads, giving one row per CDR3 protein. The sample lists roughly 96,000 distinct CDR3 sequences; under 9% were seen once. The V end lost 3 bases, the J end lost 9 bases, and 21 bases lay between the germline ends. The V gene's germline CDR1 is SGHTA and CDR2 FQGNSA. There are 16 residues in the CDR3. Here the sequenced sample was CD8+ T cells not binding an NS4B(214-222) dextramer, sorted from PBMCs, taken approximately 16 days after the first yellow fever vaccination. This chain joins TRBV7-2 and TRBJ2-1; D unclear. This TCR derives from a man aged 18 to 29 who received the YFV17D yellow fever vaccine. The CDR3 region is CASSLRFLNFVGEQFF. CDR3 sequence (DNA): TGTGCCAGCAGCTTGCGGTTTCTTAATTTTGTAGGTGAGCAGTTCTTC. Combining the CDR3 with reference TRBV7-2 and TRBJ2-1 gives the whole variable domain GAGVSQSPSNKVTEKGKDVELRCDPISGHTALYWYRQSLGQGLEFLIYFQGNSAPDKSGLPSDRFSAERTGGSVSTLTIQRTQQEDSAVYLCASSLRFLNFVGEQFFGPGTRLTVL.